The clone carrying this TCR beta chain came up many times. Its antigen is unidentified. The sample is drawn from a study of T-cell reconstitution after alpha-beta-depleted transplantation in children. The germline V gene encodes CDR1 SGHVS and CDR2 FNYEAQ. This CDR3 has 18 amino acids. V shed 5 bases, J shed 2 bases, and the junction held 14 bases outside the gene matches. Study results and caveats: Some patients owed their high day-60 TCRbeta diversity to surviving recipient T cells and thymic progenitors.

Library preparation (for TCRbeta) was performed with unique molecular identifiers. TCRdb called the PCR reads again in MiXCR, with one record for every CDR3 protein. The sample comprises over 150,000 distinct CDR3 sequences, 6.3% of which are singletons, and under 5% rests with the top ten. Material: PBMCs, obtained before TCRalphabeta/CD19-depleted stem cell transplant. The V gene is TRBV7-6, the J gene TRBJ2-3; 9 bases agree with TRBD1. The clonotype comes from a girl less than two years old with combined immunodeficiency, due to receive a stem cell transplant. This chain's CDR3 is CASSRERTGAKLTDTQYF. CDR3 nucleotide sequence: TGTGCCAGCAGCCGAGAGAGGACAGGGGCAAAACTCACAGATACGCAGTATTTT.